Following are 32 T cell receptor beta chains from one sample sequenced in a study of blood T cell repertoires in COVID-19. Produced via immunoSEQ multiplex PCR; TCRdb's table is partial and in-frame only. The sample includes under 55,000 clones, more than 75% of them seen just once. The sequenced sample was peripheral blood. These receptors were collected from a woman aged 80 or over with COVID-19, enrolled during active disease.

The rearrangement uses TRBV19 and TRBJ1-2; D gene unclear. The CDR3 extends over 14 amino acids. Trimming took off 3 bases at V and 1 base at J, with 9 bases between the two ends. Per germline, CDR1 LNHDA and CDR2 SQIVND (reference sequence). CDR3 in amino acids: CASSIEQINYGYTF. The CDR3, as DNA: TGTGCCAGTAGTATTGAACAGATTAACTATGGCTACACCTTC.

This clone was seen only once. The rearrangement links TRBV19 to TRBJ1-4; TRBD1 is a possible D gene (5 bases). Trimming removed 8 bases from V and 7 bases from J, with 8 bases in between. The CDR3 contains 11 residues. Germline CDR1 LNHDA, CDR2 SQIVND (reference sequence). The CDR3 loop is CASSRGEKLFF. CDR3 nucleotide sequence: TGTGCCAGTTCTAGGGGTGAAAAACTGTTTTTT. Together with reference TRBV19 and TRBJ1-4, the CDR3 gives the full variable domain: DGGITQSPKYLFRKEGQNVTLSCEQNLNHDAMYWYRQDPGQGLRLIYYSQIVNDFQKGDIAEGYSVSREKKESFPLTVTSAQKNPTAFYLCASSRGEKLFFGSGTQLSVL.

The rearrangement uses TRBV7-2 and TRBJ2-5, with 7 positions matching TRBD1. The CDR3 has 14 amino acids. Germline-derived CDR1 and CDR2 are SGHTA and FQGNSA. J lost 5 bases, V lost 1 base, and 4 bases had no gene match. As DNA, the CDR3 is TGTGCCAGCAGCTTAGGGGGCAGGGGGGAGACCCAGTACTTC. Its protein is CASSLGGRGETQYF.

The sample holds one count of this clone. The CDR3 sequence: CASRPFGENTEAFF. In nucleotides, the CDR3 is TGTGCCAGCAGACCCTTTGGAGAAAACACTGAAGCTTTCTTT. The rearrangement joins TRBV11-2 to TRBJ1-1, with D unresolved. The length of the CDR3 is 14 residues. Germline CDR1 is SGHAT and CDR2 is FQNNGV. Trimming cost V 6 bases and J 2 bases, with 13 bases left between them. The full variable domain, completed using reference TRBV11-2 and TRBJ1-1, is EAGVAQSPRYKIIEKRQSVAFWCNPISGHATLYWYQQILGQGPKLLIQFQNNGVVDDSQLPKDRFSAERLKGVDSTLKIQPAKLEDSAVYLCASRPFGENTEAFFGQGTRLTVV.

The J gene is TRBJ2-1, the V gene TRBV7-2, with 9 nucleotides matching TRBD1. The CDR3 extends over 15 amino acids. Germline CDR1 reads SGHTA; CDR2 reads FQGNSA. Trimming took 3 bases from V and 9 from J; bases not matched to a gene: 9. In DNA, the CDR3 is TGTGCCAGCAGCTTGGGTGGGACAGGGTCCATTGAGCAGTTCTTC. It encodes CASSLGGTGSIEQFF.

The chain carries TRBV20-1 and TRBJ2-1; 8 nucleotides match TRBD2. The germline V gene has CDR1 DFQATT and CDR2 SNEGSKA (reference sequence). This CDR3 contains 11 residues. V lost 5 bases, J lost 7 bases, and 1 base stayed unmatched. CDR3 sequence: CSAGGRNEQFF. The CDR3, as DNA: TGCAGTGCTGGCGGGAGGAATGAGCAGTTCTTC.

The V and J genes are TRBV13 and TRBJ1-2; D might be TRBD1 (6 bases). The germline CDR1 and CDR2 sequences are PRHDT and FYEKMQ (reference sequence). This CDR3 is built from 14 residues. V was shortened by 5 bases and J by 8 bases, with 18 bases between the two germline ends. CDR3 residues: CASSIGSQGRGYTF. The CDR3 DNA follows: TGTGCCAGCAGCATCGGTTCACAGGGTAGGGGCTACACCTTC.

The chain joins TRBV10-1 to TRBJ2-1, with D unresolved. The CDR3 totals 15 residues. In germline, CDR1 is WNHNN, CDR2 SYGVQD (reference sequence). The V and J ends lost 9 bases and 0 bases respectively, with 15 bases between them. CDR3 in amino acids: CARASILSSYNEQFF. CDR3 sequence (DNA): TGCGCCAGAGCTTCAATCCTTAGCTCCTACAATGAGCAGTTCTTC.

The rearrangement links TRBV28 to TRBJ1-2; D not certain. Germline values: CDR1 MDHEN, CDR2 SYDVKM. Trimming pared 4 bases from V and 2 bases from J, leaving 2 bases between. CDR3 size: 11 residues. The CDR3 DNA is TGTGCCAGCAGTTCAAACTATGGCTACACCTTC. It is translated as CASSSNYGYTF.

The chain joins TRBV15 to TRBJ2-7; TRBD2 agrees at 10 bases. CDR1 is LNHNV, CDR2 YYDKDF, per germline (reference sequence). Trimming cost V 0 bases and J 5 bases; bases outside gene matches: 4. The CDR3 is 15 residues long. The CDR3 region has the DNA TGTGCCACCAGCAGAGAGGGACTAGCGCTGAACGAGCAGTACTTC. This codes for CATSREGLALNEQYF.

The chain is built from TRBV28 and TRBJ1-4; D remains ambiguous. Germline assignment: CDR1 MDHEN and CDR2 SYDVKM. With 6 bases removed from V and 6 bases from J, the gap between germline ends came to 14 bases. The CDR3 consists of 14 residues. The CDR3 DNA reads TGTGCCAGCAGCCCCCGGGCGGAGGATGAAAAACTGTTTTTT. Its protein is CASSPRAEDEKLFF.

J is TRBJ1-6 and V is TRBV7-9; TRBD1 matches at 8 bases. Germline V lookup: CDR1 SEHNR, CDR2 FQNEAQ (reference sequence). V trimming: 6 bases; J trimming: 13 bases; junction bases outside the gene matches: 11. The CDR3 is 14 amino acids. DNA of the CDR3: TGTGCCAGCAGTTCAGGACAGGGAGGCGGCCCCCTCCACTTT. Protein product: CASSSGQGGGPLHF.

The chain has TRBV2 and TRBJ2-7; a possible D gene is TRBD2 (5 bases). The V gene lost 7 bases and the J gene lost 2 bases, with 9 bases spanning the gap. The CDR3 totals 12 residues. Germline CDR1 and CDR2: SNHLY and FYNNEI. The CDR3 protein is CASTDGTYEQYF. CDR3 DNA: TGTGCCAGCACGGACGGGACCTACGAGCAGTACTTC.

This clone was detected a few times. V and J are TRBV7-2 and TRBJ2-1; 9 bases agree with TRBD1. The CDR3 loop spans 19 amino acids. J was trimmed by 5 bases and V by 1 base; bases with no gene match: 15. The germline V gene has CDR1 SGHTA and CDR2 FQGNSA. In DNA form, the CDR3 reads TGTGCCAGCAGCTTAGACCTGGGACAGGGAGTTGGTTTTCACAATGAGCAGTTCTTC. Translated, it gives CASSLDLGQGVGFHNEQFF.

The chain carries TRBV10-3 and TRBJ2-7, with 10 bases lining up with TRBD2. From germline, CDR1 is ENHRY and CDR2 SYGVKD. This CDR3 has 13 amino acids. V trimming: 4 bases; J trimming: 6 bases; junction bases outside the gene matches: 3. Here the CDR3 DNA reads TGTGCCATCAGTGTTAGCGGGAGGAGCGAGCAGTACTTC. Amino acids: CAISVSGRSEQYF.

The chain is built from TRBV11-2 and TRBJ1-1; D ambiguous. CDR3 length: 14 amino acids. V lost 5 bases and J lost 2, with 12 bases in between. The germline CDR1 and CDR2 sequences are SGHAT and FQNNGV. As DNA, the CDR3 is TGTGCCAGCAGCCCCATCCGAGGAAACACTGAAGCTTTCTTT. Protein: CASSPIRGNTEAFF.

The chain is built from TRBV5-6 and TRBJ1-5, with 8 bases that match TRBD1. This CDR3 has 16 amino acids. Germline CDR1 SGHDT, CDR2 YYEEEE. The V and J ends lost 4 bases and 0 bases, in that order; junction bases with no gene match: 6. CDR3 loop: CASSRGTGNSNQPQHF. The CDR3 bases are TGTGCCAGCAGCAGAGGGACAGGCAATAGCAATCAGCCCCAGCATTTT.

The genes are TRBV12-3 or TRBV12-4 and TRBJ1-1, with D tentatively TRBD1 (6 bases). This CDR3 contains 11 residues. V was shortened by 5 bases and J by 9 bases, with 10 bases between the two germline ends. CDR3 in DNA: TGTGCCAGCAGTCCCGGGACAAAAGCTTTCTTT. Protein product: CASSPGTKAFF.

The gene calls are TRBV6-5 and TRBJ2-3; weak D call: TRBD2 (6 bases). Germline V lookup: CDR1 MNHEY, CDR2 SVGAGI. CDR3 length equals 15 residues. The V end was cut by 2 bases, the J end by 1 base, with 10 bases between. The CDR3 nucleotides read TGTGCCAGCAGTTACGCGGGGAAGGGCACAGATACGCAGTATTTT. Translation gives CASSYAGKGTDTQYF.

The chain joins TRBV5-5 to TRBJ2-1, with D possibly matching TRBD2 (6 bases). The CDR3 runs 17 residues. CDR1 and CDR2 (germline): SGHKS, YYEKEE (reference sequence). V was cut by 4 bases and J by 5 bases, with 22 bases left in between. The CDR3 is CASSPQVGAGIHNEQFF. CDR3 DNA sequence: TGTGCCAGCAGCCCCCAAGTTGGGGCGGGGATCCACAATGAGCAGTTCTTC.

The rearrangement links TRBV5-1 to TRBJ2-5; TRBD1 matches at 8 bases. V was clipped by 6 bases and J by 2 bases; unmatched bases: 15. The CDR3 extends over 17 amino acids. In germline, CDR1 is SGHRS, CDR2 YFSETQ. The CDR3 sequence is CASNSGQGARGQETQYF. The CDR3 DNA follows: TGCGCCAGCAATTCCGGACAGGGCGCTAGGGGGCAAGAGACCCAGTACTTC.

This rearrangement joins TRBV5-1 to TRBJ1-5; TRBD1 matches at 7 bases. Germline assignment: CDR1 SGHRS and CDR2 YFSETQ. The CDR3 extends over 16 amino acids. Trimming took 4 bases from V and 0 from J; bases not matched to a gene: 7. CDR3 in amino acids: CASSPAGGYSNQPQHF. CDR3 coding DNA: TGCGCCAGCAGCCCAGCAGGGGGGTATAGCAATCAGCCCCAGCATTTT.

The gene calls are TRBV19 and TRBJ1-6; no clear D gene. This CDR3 spans 13 amino acids. Germline CDR1 reads LNHDA; CDR2 reads SQIVND (reference sequence). Trimming stripped 5 bases from V and 10 bases from J, with 12 bases between. CDR3 in DNA: TGTGCCAGTAGTGGAACAGTTATATCACCCCTCCACTTT. It codes for CASSGTVISPLHF.

A single count supports this clone. This chain joins TRBV19 and TRBJ1-5, with 10 nucleotides matching TRBD1. The trim removed 10 bases at V and 4 bases at J, leaving 7 bases unmatched. Germline V lookup: CDR1 LNHDA, CDR2 SQIVND (reference sequence). This CDR3 has 14 amino acids. The CDR3: CATAGQGQNQPQHF. Here the CDR3 DNA reads TGTGCCACCGCGGGACAGGGGCAAAATCAGCCCCAGCATTTT.

V is TRBV19 and J is TRBJ1-1; unclear D gene. This CDR3 is built from 14 residues. V dropped 7 bases and J dropped 6 bases, with 18 bases sitting between them. In germline, CDR1 is LNHDA, CDR2 SQIVND (reference sequence). CDR3 protein: CASISRGSIPEAFF. Written as DNA, the CDR3 is TGTGCCAGTATCTCCCGAGGGAGCATCCCTGAAGCTTTCTTT.

V and J are TRBV5-1 and TRBJ2-2; 10 nucleotides line up with TRBD1. Losses at the gene ends were 2 bases for V and 7 bases for J; bases not matched to a gene: 8. The CDR3 is made up of 16 amino acids. Germline-derived CDR1 and CDR2 are SGHRS and YFSETQ. The CDR3 reads CASSFRQGAEVGELFF. CDR3 sequence (DNA): TGCGCCAGCAGCTTCCGACAGGGGGCCGAGGTCGGGGAGCTGTTTTTT.

The rearrangement uses TRBV7-9 and TRBJ1-2; the match to TRBD1 covers 9 bases. Trimming cost V 2 bases and J 7 bases; bases outside gene matches: 8. The CDR3 sequence is 15 residues long. CDR1 SEHNR and CDR2 FQNEAQ come from the germline V gene (reference sequence). The CDR3 DNA reads as TGTGCCAGCAGCTTAACCGGGACAGGGAAGGGTGGCTACACCTTC. Its protein product is CASSLTGTGKGGYTF.

V is TRBV6-5 and J is TRBJ1-2, with TRBD1 as a possible D gene (6 bases). V dropped 4 bases and J dropped 0 bases, with 12 bases sitting between them. Germline assignment: CDR1 MNHEY and CDR2 SVGAGI. The CDR3 loop spans 15 amino acids. The CDR3 nucleotides are TGTGCCAGCAGTTTGACAGGCAGGACTAACTATGGCTACACCTTC. Its translation is CASSLTGRTNYGYTF.

The J gene is TRBJ1-1, the V gene TRBV2; no clear D. Germline-derived CDR1 and CDR2 are SNHLY and FYNNEI. The CDR3 runs 16 residues. The V gene lost 0 bases and the J gene lost 6 bases, with 17 bases spanning the gap. This CDR3 reads CASSEAKGPRGPEAFF. Here the CDR3 DNA reads TGTGCCAGCAGTGAAGCGAAAGGACCGCGAGGGCCTGAAGCTTTCTTT.

This clone appeared once. This rearrangement joins TRBV20-1 to TRBJ2-7, with D possibly matching TRBD2 (5 bases). Trimming removed 3 bases from V and 3 bases from J, with 15 bases in between. Per germline, CDR1 DFQATT and CDR2 SNEGSKA (reference sequence). The CDR3 contains 14 residues. CDR3 sequence reads: CSASAGNGGYEQYF. DNA for the CDR3: TGCAGTGCTAGTGCTGGCAACGGAGGCTACGAGCAGTACTTC.

The gene calls are TRBV19 and TRBJ2-1, with TRBD1 matching 8 bases. The CDR3 has 15 amino acids. V shed 5 bases and J 6 bases; nucleotides not matched to a gene: 9. The germline CDR1 and CDR2 sequences are LNHDA and SQIVND (reference sequence). CDR3 sequence: CASSQTGDGFNEQFF. The CDR3 DNA reads as TGTGCCAGTAGTCAGACAGGGGATGGGTTCAATGAGCAGTTCTTC. Full variable domain (outside the CDR3, taken from reference TRBV19 and TRBJ2-1): DGGITQSPKYLFRKEGQNVTLSCEQNLNHDAMYWYRQDPGQGLRLIYYSQIVNDFQKGDIAEGYSVSREKKESFPLTVTSAQKNPTAFYLCASSQTGDGFNEQFFGPGTRLTVL.

This rearrangement joins TRBV12-3 or TRBV12-4 to TRBJ1-5, with a tentative D call TRBD1 (6 bases). V lost 5 bases, J lost 6 bases, and 11 bases lay in between. The CDR3 extends over 13 amino acids. Here the CDR3 reads CASSPGEGQPQHF. Written as DNA, the CDR3 is TGTGCCAGCAGTCCAGGGGAGGGTCAGCCCCAGCATTTT.